A single sample gave rise to the 13 T cell receptor beta chains below, sequenced in a study of T cell responses to AZD1222 COVID-19 vaccine. TCRdb's copy holds only in-frame clones and misses some; the assay was immunoSEQ multiplex PCR. Of over 100,000 clones listed, approximately 91% are singletons. Sequenced here: peripheral blood, sampled on day 0 of AZD1222 vaccination. The receptor set was obtained from an adult in good health.

This chain uses TRBV25-1 with TRBJ1-1; D uncertain. Germline V gene lookup returns CDR1 MGHDK and CDR2 SYGVNS. The CDR3 contains 13 residues. Trimming shortened V by 6 bases and J by 0 bases, and 8 bases separated the two germline ends. The CDR3 DNA follows: TGTGCCAGCAGCAAAGCAGTGAACACTGAAGCTTTCTTT. Its protein is CASSKAVNTEAFF. The full variable domain, rest sourced from reference TRBV25-1 and TRBJ1-1, is EADIYQTPRYLVIGTGKKITLECSQTMGHDKMYWYQQDPGMELHLIHYSYGVNSTEKGDLSSESTVSRIRTEHFPLTLESARPSHTSQYLCASSKAVNTEAFFGQGTRLTVV.

The chain employs TRBV5-1 and TRBJ1-4; D is possibly TRBD1 (5 bases). This CDR3 has 18 amino acids. The germline V gene has CDR1 SGHRS and CDR2 YFSETQ. V was trimmed by 0 bases and J by 4 bases, leaving 19 bases between them. The CDR3 protein is CASSLGGETFSGNEKLFF. Here the CDR3 DNA reads TGCGCCAGCAGCTTGGGGGGCGAGACCTTTTCGGGTAATGAAAAACTGTTTTTT.

This chain connects TRBV10-1 to TRBJ2-1; D unclear. Germline V gene sequence: CDR1 WNHNN, CDR2 SYGVQD (reference sequence). The CDR3 sequence is 11 residues long. CDR3 protein: CAVGSYNEQFF. Written as DNA, the CDR3 is TGCGCTGTAGGGTCATACAATGAGCAGTTCTTC.

The rearrangement uses TRBV12-5 and TRBJ1-2; D not certain. Germline V gene data show CDR1 as LGHNT and CDR2 as FRNRAP. V was trimmed by 0 bases and J by 4 bases, leaving 15 bases between them. The CDR3 is 16 residues long. CDR3 loop: CASGLVLGSRIYGYTF. CDR3 DNA: TGTGCTAGTGGTTTGGTACTTGGGTCTCGGATCTATGGCTACACCTTC.

The CDR3 protein is CASSLGADRNSGANVLTF. The CDR3 DNA reads as TGTGCCAGCAGCTTGGGAGCAGACAGGAACTCTGGGGCCAACGTCCTGACTTTC. V is TRBV5-5 and J is TRBJ2-6; D perhaps matches TRBD1 (6 bases). CDR1 and CDR2 from the germline V gene are SGHKS and YYEKEE (reference sequence). The CDR3 consists of 18 residues. With 0 bases removed from V and 0 bases from J, the gap between germline ends came to 13 bases.

This chain connects TRBV4-1 to TRBJ1-1, with D hard to call. Trimming stripped 0 bases from V and 3 bases from J, with 8 bases between. CDR3 size: 14 residues. Germline CDR1 MGHRA, CDR2 YSYEKL. The CDR3 coding sequence is TGCGCCAGCAGCCAAGATGTAGGGTACACTGAAGCTTTCTTT. This translates into CASSQDVGYTEAFF.

The chain is built from TRBV10-2 and TRBJ2-7; a possible D gene is TRBD2 (6 bases). Germline lookup yields CDR1 WSHSY and CDR2 SAAADI. The length of the CDR3 is 15 residues. V lost 1 base to trimming and J lost 4 bases, with 14 bases between them. For the CDR3, the DNA is TGCGCCAGCAGTGAGTTCGGGGGACCGCCATACGAGCAGTACTTC. The encoded protein is CASSEFGGPPYEQYF.

The chain joins TRBV6-5 to TRBJ1-5; D might be TRBD1 (6 bases). The CDR3 is 14 residues long. Germline V gives CDR1 MNHEY, CDR2 SVGAGI. V was pared by 6 bases and J by 7 bases, with 16 bases between. The CDR3 DNA sequence: TGTGCCAGCAGCCAAGGGGGGGACTCCCAGCCCCAGCATTTT. This codes for CASSQGGDSQPQHF.

The gene calls are TRBV6-5 and TRBJ1-1; D remains ambiguous. The CDR3 sequence is 15 residues long. The V end lost 2 bases, the J end lost 3 bases, and 13 bases lay between the germline ends. CDR1 MNHEY and CDR2 SVGAGI come from the germline V gene. The CDR3 sequence: CASSYATGPYTEAFF. The CDR3 region has the DNA TGTGCCAGCAGTTACGCAACCGGACCGTACACTGAAGCTTTCTTT.

This chain connects TRBV6-2 or TRBV6-3 to TRBJ2-3; TRBD1 is a possible D gene (5 bases). Germline values: CDR1 MNHEY, CDR2 SVGEGT. The V end lost 5 bases, the J end lost 9 bases, and 12 bases lay between the germline ends. The CDR3 loop spans 12 amino acids. The CDR3 nucleotides read TGTGCCAGCAGTAAGGGGTATTCGACGCAGTATTTT. Its translation is CASSKGYSTQYF.

The V call is TRBV7-8, the J call TRBJ1-5; a weak D match, TRBD1 (6 bases). The length of the CDR3 is 21 residues. Trimming took off 1 base at V and 0 bases at J, with 25 bases between the two ends. Germline V gene sequence: CDR1 SGHVS, CDR2 FQNEAQ. CDR3 region: CASSLVIRETGVGYSNQPQHF. DNA for the CDR3: TGTGCCAGCAGCTTAGTAATTAGGGAGACAGGAGTAGGTTATAGCAATCAGCCCCAGCATTTT.

The chain uses TRBV19 and TRBJ2-1, with TRBD2 as a possible D gene (5 bases). The CDR3 has 15 residues. Germline CDR1 is LNHDA and CDR2 is SQIVND (reference sequence). Between the trimmed V and J ends, which lost 3 bases and 4 bases, there was a span of 13 bases. CDR3 sequence: CASSIGVSLYNEQFF. DNA of the CDR3: TGTGCCAGTAGTATCGGGGTGAGCCTATACAATGAGCAGTTCTTC. The full variable domain, in which reference TRBV19 and TRBJ2-1 provide the parts outside the CDR3, is DGGITQSPKYLFRKEGQNVTLSCEQNLNHDAMYWYRQDPGQGLRLIYYSQIVNDFQKGDIAEGYSVSREKKESFPLTVTSAQKNPTAFYLCASSIGVSLYNEQFFGPGTRLTVL.

This chain links TRBV9 with TRBJ2-1; D assignment may be TRBD1 or TRBD2 (5 bases each). Germline CDR1 reads SGDLS; CDR2 reads YYNGEE. The CDR3 sequence is 16 residues long. With 3 bases removed from V and 7 bases from J, the gap between germline ends came to 20 bases. The CDR3 region is CASSATLVGEWNEQFF. Written as DNA, the CDR3 is TGTGCCAGCAGCGCCACACTAGTGGGGGAGTGGAATGAGCAGTTCTTC.